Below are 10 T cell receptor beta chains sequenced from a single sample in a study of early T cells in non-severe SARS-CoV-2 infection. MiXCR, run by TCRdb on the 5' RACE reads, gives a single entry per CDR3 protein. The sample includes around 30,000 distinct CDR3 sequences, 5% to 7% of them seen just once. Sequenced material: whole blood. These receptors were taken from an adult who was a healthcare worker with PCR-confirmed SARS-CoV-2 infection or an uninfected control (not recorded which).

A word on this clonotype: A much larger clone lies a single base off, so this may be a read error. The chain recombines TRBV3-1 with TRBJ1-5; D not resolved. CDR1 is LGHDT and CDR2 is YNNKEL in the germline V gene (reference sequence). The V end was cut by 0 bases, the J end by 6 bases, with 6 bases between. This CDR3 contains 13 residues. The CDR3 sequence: CASSQEGSQPQHF. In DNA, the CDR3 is TGTGCCAGCAGCCAAGAGGGGAGTCAGCCCCAGCATTTT.

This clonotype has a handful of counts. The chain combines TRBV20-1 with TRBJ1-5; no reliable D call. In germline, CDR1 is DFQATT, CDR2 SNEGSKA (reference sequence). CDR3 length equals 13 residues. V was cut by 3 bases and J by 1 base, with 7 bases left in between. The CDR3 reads CSARPDSNQPQHF. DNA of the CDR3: TGCAGTGCTAGGCCGGACAGCAATCAGCCCCAGCATTTT.

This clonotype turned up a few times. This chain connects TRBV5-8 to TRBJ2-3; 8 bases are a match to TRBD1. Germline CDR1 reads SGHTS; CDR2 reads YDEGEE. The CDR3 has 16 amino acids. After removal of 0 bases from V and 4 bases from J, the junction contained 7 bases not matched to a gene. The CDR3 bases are TGTGCCAGCAGCTTGGTTTTGACAGGGGACGCAGATACGCAGTATTTT. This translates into CASSLVLTGDADTQYF.

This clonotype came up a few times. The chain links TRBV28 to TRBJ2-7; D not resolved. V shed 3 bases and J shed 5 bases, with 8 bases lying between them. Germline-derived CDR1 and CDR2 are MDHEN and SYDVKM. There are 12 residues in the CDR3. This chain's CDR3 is CASSFAYHEQYF. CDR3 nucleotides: TGTGCCAGCAGTTTTGCCTACCACGAGCAGTACTTC. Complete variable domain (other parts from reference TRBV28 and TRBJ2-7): DVKVTQSSRYLVKRTGEKVFLECVQDMDHENMFWYRQDPGLGLRLIYFSYDVKMKEKGDIPEGYSVSREKKERFSLILESASTNQTSMYLCASSFAYHEQYFGPGTRLTVT.

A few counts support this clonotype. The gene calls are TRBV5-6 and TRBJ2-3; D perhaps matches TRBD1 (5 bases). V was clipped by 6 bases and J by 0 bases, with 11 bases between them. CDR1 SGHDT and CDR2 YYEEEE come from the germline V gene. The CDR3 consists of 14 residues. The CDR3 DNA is TGTGCCAGCAAACAGGTTGCTAGCACAGATACGCAGTATTTT. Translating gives CASKQVASTDTQYF.

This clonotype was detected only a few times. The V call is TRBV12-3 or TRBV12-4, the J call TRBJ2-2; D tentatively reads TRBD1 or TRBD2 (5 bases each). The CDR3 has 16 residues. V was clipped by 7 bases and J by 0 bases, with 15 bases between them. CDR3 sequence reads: CASTYSGTTNTGELFF. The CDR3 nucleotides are TGTGCCAGCACTTACTCCGGGACCACGAACACCGGGGAGCTGTTTTTT.

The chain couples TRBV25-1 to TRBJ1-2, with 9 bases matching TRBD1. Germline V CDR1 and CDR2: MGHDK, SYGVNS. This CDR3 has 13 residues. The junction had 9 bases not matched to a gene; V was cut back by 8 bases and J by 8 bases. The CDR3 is CASSTGGAGGYTF. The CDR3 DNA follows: TGTGCCAGCTCTACAGGGGGCGCGGGAGGCTACACCTTC.

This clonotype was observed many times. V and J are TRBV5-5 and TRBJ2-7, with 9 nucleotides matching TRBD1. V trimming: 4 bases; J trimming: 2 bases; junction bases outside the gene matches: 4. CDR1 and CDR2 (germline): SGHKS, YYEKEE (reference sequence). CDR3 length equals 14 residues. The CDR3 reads CASSPGTGPYEQYF. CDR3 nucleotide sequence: TGTGCCAGCAGCCCCGGGACAGGGCCCTACGAGCAGTACTTC.

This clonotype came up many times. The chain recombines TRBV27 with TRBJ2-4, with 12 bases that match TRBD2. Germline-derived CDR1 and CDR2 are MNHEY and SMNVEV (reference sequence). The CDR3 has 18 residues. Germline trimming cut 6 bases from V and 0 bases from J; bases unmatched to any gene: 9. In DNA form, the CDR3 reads TGTGCCAGCAGCTCCTCTAGCGGGGGGGTCCTAGCCAAAAACATTCAGTACTTC. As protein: CASSSSSGGVLAKNIQYF.

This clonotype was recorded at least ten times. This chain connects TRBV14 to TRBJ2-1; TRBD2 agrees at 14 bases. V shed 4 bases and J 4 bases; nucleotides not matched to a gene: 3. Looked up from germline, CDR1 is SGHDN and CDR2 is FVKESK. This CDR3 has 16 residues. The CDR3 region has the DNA TGTGCCAGCAGCCCGGGACTAGCGGGGGAGTACAATGAGCAGTTCTTC. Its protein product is CASSPGLAGEYNEQFF.